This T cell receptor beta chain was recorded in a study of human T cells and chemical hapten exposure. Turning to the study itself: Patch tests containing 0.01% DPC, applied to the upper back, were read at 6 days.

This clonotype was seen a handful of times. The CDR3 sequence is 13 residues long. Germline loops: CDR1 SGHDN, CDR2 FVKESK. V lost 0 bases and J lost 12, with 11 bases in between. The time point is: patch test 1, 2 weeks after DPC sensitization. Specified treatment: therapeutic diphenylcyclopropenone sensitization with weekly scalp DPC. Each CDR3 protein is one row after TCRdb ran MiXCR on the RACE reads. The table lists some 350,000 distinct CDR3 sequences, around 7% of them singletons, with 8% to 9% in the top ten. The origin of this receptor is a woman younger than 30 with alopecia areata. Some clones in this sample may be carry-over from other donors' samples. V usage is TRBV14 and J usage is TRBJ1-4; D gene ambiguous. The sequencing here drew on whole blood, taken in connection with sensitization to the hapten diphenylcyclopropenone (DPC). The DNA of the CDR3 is TGTGCCAGCAGCCAAGATTTCCGGCAGGAACTGTTTTTT. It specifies CASSQDFRQELFF.